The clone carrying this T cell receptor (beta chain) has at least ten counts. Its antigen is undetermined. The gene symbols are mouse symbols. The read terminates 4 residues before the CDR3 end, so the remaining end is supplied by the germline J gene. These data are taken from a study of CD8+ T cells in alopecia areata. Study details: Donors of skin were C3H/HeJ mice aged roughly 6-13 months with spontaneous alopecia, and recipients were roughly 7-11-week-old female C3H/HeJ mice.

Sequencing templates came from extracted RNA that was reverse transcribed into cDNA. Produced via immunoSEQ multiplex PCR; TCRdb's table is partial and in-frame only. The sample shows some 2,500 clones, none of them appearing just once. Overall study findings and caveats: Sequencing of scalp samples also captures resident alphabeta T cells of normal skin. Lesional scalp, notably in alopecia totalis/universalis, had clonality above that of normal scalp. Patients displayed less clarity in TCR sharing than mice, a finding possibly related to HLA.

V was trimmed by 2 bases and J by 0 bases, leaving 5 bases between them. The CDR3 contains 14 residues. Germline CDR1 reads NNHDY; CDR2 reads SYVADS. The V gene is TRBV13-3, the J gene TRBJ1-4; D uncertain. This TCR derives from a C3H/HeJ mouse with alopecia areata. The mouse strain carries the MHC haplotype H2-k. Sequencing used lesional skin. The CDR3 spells CASSEQVSNERLFF. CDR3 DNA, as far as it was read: TGTGCCAGCAGTGAGCAGGTTTCCAACGAA.